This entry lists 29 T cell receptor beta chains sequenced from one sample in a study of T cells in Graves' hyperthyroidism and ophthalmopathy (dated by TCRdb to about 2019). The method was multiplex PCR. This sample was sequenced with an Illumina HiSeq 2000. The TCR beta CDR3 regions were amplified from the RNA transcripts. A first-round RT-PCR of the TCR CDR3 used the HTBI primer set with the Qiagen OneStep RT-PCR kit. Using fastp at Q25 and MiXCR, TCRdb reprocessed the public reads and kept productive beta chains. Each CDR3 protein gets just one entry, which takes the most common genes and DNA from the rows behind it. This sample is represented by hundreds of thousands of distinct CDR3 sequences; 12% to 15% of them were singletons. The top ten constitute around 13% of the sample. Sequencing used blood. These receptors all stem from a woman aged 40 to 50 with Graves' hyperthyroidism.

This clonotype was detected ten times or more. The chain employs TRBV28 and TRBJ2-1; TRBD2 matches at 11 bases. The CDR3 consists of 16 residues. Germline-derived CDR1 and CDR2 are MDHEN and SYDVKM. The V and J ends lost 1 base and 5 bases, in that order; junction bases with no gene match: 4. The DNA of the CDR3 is TGTGCCAGCAGTTTATCGCCGGGACTAGCGGACAATGAGCAGTTCTTC. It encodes CASSLSPGLADNEQFF.

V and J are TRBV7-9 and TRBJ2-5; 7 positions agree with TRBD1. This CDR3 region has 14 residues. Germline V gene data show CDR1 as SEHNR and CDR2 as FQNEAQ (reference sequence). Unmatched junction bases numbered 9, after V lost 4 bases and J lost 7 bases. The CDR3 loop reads CASSWDSPVGTQYF. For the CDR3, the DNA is TGTGCCAGCAGCTGGGACAGCCCGGTAGGGACCCAGTACTTC.

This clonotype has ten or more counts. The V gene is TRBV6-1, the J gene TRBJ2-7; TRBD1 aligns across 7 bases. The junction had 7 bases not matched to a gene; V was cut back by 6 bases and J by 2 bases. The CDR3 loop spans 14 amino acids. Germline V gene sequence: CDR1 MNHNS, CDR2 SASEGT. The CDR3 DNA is TGTGCCAGCAGAAACCACAGGGGAACCTACGAGCAGTACTTC. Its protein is CASRNHRGTYEQYF.

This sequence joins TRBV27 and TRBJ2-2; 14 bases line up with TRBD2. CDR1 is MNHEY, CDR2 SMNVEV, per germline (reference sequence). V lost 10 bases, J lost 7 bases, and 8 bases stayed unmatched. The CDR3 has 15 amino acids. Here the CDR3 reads CATSGLAGAGGELFF. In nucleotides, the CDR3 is TGTGCCACCTCGGGACTAGCGGGAGCGGGCGGGGAGCTGTTTTTT.

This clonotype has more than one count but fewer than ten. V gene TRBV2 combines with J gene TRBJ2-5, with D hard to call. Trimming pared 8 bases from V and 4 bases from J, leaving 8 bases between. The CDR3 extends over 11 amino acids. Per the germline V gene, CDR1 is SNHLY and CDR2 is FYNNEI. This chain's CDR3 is CASRKTETQYF. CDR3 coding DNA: TGTGCCAGCCGAAAGACAGAGACCCAGTACTTC.

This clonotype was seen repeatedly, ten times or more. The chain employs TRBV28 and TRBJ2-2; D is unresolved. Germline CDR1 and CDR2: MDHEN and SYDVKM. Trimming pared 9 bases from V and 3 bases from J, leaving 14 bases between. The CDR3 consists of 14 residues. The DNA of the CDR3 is TGTGCCAGTCTCGACCTTATCGACACCGGGGAGCTGTTTTTT. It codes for CASLDLIDTGELFF.

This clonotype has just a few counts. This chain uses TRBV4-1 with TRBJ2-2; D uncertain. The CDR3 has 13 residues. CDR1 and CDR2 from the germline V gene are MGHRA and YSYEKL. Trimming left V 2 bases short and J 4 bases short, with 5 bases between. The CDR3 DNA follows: TGCGCCAGCAGCCAATCGGGCACCGGGGAGCTGTTTTTT. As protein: CASSQSGTGELFF.

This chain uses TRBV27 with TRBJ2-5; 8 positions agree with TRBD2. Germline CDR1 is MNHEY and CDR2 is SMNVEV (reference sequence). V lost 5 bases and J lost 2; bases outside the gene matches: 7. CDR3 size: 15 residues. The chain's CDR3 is CASSPPASGQETQYF. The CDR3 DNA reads TGTGCCAGCAGTCCCCCGGCTAGCGGGCAAGAGACCCAGTACTTC.

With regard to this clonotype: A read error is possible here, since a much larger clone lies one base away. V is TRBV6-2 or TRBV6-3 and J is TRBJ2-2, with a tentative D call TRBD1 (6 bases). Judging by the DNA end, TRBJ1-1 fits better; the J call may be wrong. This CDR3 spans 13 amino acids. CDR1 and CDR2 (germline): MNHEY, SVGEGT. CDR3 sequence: CASSYSGGLGAFF. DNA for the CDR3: TGTGCCAGCAGTTACTCCGGGGGCCTTGGAGCTTTCTTT.

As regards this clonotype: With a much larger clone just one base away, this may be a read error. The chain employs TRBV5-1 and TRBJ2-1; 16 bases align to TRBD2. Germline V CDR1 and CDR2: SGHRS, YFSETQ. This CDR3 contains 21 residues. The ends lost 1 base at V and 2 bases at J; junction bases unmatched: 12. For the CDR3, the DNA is TGCGCCAGCAGCTTGACGGCGGCCCAGGGGACTAGCGGGAGGGCCTACAATGAGCAGTTCTTC. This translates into CASSLTAAQGTSGRAYNEQFF.

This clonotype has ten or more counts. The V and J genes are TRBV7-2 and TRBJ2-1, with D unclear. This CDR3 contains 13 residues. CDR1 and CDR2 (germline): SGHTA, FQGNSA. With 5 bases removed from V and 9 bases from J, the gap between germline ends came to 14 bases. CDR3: CASSAQWGSEQFF. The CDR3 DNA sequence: TGTGCCAGCAGCGCGCAGTGGGGTAGTGAGCAGTTCTTC.

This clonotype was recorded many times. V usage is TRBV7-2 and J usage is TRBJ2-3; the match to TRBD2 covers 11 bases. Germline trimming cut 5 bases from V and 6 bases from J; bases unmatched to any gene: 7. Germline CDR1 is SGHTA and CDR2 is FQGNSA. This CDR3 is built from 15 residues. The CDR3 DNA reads TGTGCCAGCAGCCCCACTAGCGGGAGTGCGGATACGCAGTATTTT. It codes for CASSPTSGSADTQYF.

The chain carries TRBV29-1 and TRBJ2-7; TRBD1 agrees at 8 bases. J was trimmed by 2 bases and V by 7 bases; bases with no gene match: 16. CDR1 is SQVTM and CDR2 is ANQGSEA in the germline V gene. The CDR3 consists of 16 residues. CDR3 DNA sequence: TGCAGCGCAACTCCGCAGGGGACAGGAATCACCTACGAGCAGTACTTC. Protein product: CSATPQGTGITYEQYF.

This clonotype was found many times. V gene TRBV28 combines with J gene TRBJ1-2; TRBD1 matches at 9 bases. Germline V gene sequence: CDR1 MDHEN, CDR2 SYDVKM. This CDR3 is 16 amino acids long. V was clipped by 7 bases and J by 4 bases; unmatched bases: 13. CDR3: CASTSPWGTGPYGYTF. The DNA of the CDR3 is TGTGCCAGCACTTCACCATGGGGGACAGGGCCCTATGGCTACACCTTC.

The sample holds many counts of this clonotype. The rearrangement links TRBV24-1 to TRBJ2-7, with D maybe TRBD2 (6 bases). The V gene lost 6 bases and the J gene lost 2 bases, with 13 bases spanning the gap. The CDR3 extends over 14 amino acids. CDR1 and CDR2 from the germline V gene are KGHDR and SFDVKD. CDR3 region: CATSLGGPTYEQYF. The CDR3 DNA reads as TGTGCCACCAGTTTGGGGGGACCGACCTACGAGCAGTACTTC.

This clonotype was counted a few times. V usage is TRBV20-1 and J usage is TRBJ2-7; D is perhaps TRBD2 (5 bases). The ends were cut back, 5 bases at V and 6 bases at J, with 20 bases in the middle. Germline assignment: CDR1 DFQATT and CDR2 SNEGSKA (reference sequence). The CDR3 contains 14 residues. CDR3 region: CSAGSLRVSGEQYF. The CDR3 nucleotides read TGCAGTGCTGGCTCCCTTAGAGTAAGCGGCGAGCAGTACTTC.

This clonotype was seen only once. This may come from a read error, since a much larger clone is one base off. The CDR3 here is CASNQGVHGYTF. CDR3 in DNA: TGTGCCAGCAATCAGGGCGTCCATGGCTACACCTTC. V and J are TRBV28 and TRBJ1-2, with TRBD1 as a possible D gene (5 bases). Germline V gives CDR1 MDHEN, CDR2 SYDVKM. The V end lost 7 bases, the J end lost 6 bases, and 12 bases lay between the germline ends. This CDR3 is 12 amino acids long.

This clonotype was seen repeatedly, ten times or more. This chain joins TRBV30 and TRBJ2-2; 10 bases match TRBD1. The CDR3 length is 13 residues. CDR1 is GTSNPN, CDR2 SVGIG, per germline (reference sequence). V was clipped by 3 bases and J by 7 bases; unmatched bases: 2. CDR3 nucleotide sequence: TGTGCCTGGAGCGGACAGGGGGTCGGGGAGCTGTTTTTT. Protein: CAWSGQGVGELFF.

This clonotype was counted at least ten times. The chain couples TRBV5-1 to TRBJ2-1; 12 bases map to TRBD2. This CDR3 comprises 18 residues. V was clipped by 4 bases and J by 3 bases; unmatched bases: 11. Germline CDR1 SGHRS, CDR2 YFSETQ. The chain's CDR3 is CASSPRTSGRTDYNEQFF. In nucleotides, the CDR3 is TGCGCCAGCAGCCCTCGTACTAGCGGGAGGACTGACTACAATGAGCAGTTCTTC.

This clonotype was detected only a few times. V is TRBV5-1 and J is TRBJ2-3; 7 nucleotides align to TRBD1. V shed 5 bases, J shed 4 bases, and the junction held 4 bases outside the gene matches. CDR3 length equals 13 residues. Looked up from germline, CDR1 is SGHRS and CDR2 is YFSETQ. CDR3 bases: TGCGCCAGCAGTAACAGGGGTTCAGATACGCAGTATTTT. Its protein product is CASSNRGSDTQYF. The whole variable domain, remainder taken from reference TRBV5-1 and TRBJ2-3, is KAGVTQTPRYLIKTRGQQVTLSCSPISGHRSVSWYQQTPGQGLQFLFEYFSETQRNKGNFPGRFSGRQFSNSRSEMNVSTLELGDSALYLCASSNRGSDTQYFGPGTRLTVL.

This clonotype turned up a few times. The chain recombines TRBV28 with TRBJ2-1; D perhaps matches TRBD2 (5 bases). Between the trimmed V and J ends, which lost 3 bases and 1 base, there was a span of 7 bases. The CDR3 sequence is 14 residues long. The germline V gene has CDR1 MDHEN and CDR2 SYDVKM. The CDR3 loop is CASSFSASYNEQFF. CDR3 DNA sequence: TGTGCCAGCAGTTTTAGCGCATCCTACAATGAGCAGTTCTTC.

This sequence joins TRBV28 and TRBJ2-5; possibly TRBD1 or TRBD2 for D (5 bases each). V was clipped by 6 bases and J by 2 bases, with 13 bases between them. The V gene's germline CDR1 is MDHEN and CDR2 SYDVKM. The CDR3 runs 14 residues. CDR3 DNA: TGTGCCAGCAGACTCGGGACGCTACAAGAGACCCAGTACTTC. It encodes CASRLGTLQETQYF.

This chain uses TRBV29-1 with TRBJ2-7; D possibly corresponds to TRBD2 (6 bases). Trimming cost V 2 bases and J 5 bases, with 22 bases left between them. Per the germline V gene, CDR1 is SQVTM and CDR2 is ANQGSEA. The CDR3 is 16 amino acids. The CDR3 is CSVEIGSGLFRDEQYF. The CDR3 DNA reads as TGCAGCGTTGAAATCGGGTCAGGACTATTCAGGGACGAGCAGTACTTC.

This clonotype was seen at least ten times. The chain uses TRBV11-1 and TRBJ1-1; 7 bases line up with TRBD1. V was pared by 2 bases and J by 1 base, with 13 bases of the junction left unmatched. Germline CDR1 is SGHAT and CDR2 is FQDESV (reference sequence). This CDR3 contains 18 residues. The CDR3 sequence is CASSLKGGRGERNTEAFF. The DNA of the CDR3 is TGTGCCAGCAGCTTAAAAGGGGGCAGGGGCGAGAGGAACACTGAAGCTTTCTTT.

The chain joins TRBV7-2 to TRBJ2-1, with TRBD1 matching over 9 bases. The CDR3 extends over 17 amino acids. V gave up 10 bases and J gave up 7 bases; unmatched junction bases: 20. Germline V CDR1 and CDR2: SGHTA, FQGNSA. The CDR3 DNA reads TGTGCCACCGGGACAAACAGGGGGCGTCGGAAAAAAAATGAGCAGTTCTTC. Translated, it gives CATGTNRGRRKKNEQFF.

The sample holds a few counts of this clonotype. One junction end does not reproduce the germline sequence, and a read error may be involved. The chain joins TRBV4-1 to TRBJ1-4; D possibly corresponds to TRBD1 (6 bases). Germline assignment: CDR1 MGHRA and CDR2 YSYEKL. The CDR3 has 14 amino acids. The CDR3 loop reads CASSHGTFGEKLVF. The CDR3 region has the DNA TGCGCCAGCAGCCATGGGACATTTGGTGAAAAACTGGTTTTT.

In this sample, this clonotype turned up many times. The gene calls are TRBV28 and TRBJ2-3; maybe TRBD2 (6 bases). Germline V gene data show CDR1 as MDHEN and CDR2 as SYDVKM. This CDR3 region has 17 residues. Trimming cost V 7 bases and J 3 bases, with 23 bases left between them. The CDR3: CASIGQGGGAGTDTQYF. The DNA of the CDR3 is TGTGCCAGCATTGGCCAGGGAGGCGGAGCGGGTACAGATACGCAGTATTTT.

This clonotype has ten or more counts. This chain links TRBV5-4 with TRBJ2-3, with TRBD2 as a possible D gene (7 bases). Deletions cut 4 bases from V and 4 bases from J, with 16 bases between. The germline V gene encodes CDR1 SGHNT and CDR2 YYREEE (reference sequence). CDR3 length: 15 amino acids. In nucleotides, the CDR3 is TGTGCCAGCAGCCCTAGGGGGGGAGTGGCAGATACGCAGTATTTT. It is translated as CASSPRGGVADTQYF.

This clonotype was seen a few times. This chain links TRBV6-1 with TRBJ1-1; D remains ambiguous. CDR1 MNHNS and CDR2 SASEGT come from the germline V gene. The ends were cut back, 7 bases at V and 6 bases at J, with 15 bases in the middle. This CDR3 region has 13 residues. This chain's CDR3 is CASMIGNLPEAFF. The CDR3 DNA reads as TGTGCCAGCATGATAGGCAATCTTCCTGAAGCTTTCTTT.